The present entry profiles one TCR beta chain with its context. Its target is not known. Each sample used at least 6.5 million PBMCs. These data come from a study of blood T cells in healthy people across ages. Findings of the study overall: Roughly linearly, TCR beta diversity per million T cells fell as age increased.

The CDR3 sequence is 14 residues long. The V gene lost 5 bases and the J gene lost 4 bases, with 15 bases spanning the gap. Germline V CDR1 and CDR2: MNHEY, SVGEGT. The use of a sample-barcoded 5' primer and a J-beta primer mix characterized a second PCR of roughly 7 to 11 cycles. TCRdb re-called the 5' RACE reads with MiXCR, one entry per CDR3 protein. The sample has around 1,500,000 distinct CDR3 sequences; about 40% are singletons. The chain carries TRBV6-2 or TRBV6-3 and TRBJ2-7; no clear D gene. Input material: blood. The sequence derives from a woman under 30 in good health. The DNA for the CDR3 is TGTGCCAGCAGTGAAAGGGCGGCTGATTACGAGCAGTACTTC. Amino acids: CASSERAADYEQYF.